Each of the 8 T cell receptor beta chains below was sequenced from the same sample in a study of blood T cell repertoires in COVID-19. Sequenced by immunoSEQ multiplex PCR; TCRdb stores in-frame clones only, minus some. The table records about 70,000 clones, around 85% of them present only once. Sequenced: peripheral blood. These receptors were obtained from a human donor in a cohort sampled during active COVID-19.

The sample holds a few counts of this clone. The chain carries TRBV20-1 and TRBJ1-5; D gene unclear. Trimming cost V 3 bases and J 6 bases, with 9 bases left between them. CDR1 and CDR2 from the germline V gene are DFQATT and SNEGSKA (reference sequence). This CDR3 is 12 amino acids long. DNA for the CDR3: TGCAGTGCTAGTACGGGTCCTCAGCCCCAGCATTTT. This encodes CSASTGPQPQHF.

V gene TRBV6-1 combines with J gene TRBJ1-1; D is unresolved. Trimming left V 2 bases short and J 10 bases short, with 14 bases between. The germline gives CDR1 MNHNS, CDR2 SASEGT. The CDR3 runs to 13 residues. CDR3 sequence: CASSETVTLGAFF. For the CDR3, the DNA is TGTGCCAGCAGTGAAACGGTCACACTAGGAGCTTTCTTT.

The chain links TRBV5-5 to TRBJ2-7, with 12 bases identical to TRBD2. The CDR3 sequence is 18 residues long. Germline CDR1 and CDR2: SGHKS and YYEKEE (reference sequence). The junction had 12 bases not matched to a gene; V was cut back by 2 bases and J by 3 bases. The CDR3 is CASSFGLAGPVVVYEQYF. The CDR3 DNA follows: TGTGCCAGCAGCTTCGGACTAGCGGGACCGGTAGTAGTCTACGAGCAGTACTTC.

This sequence joins TRBV29-1 and TRBJ1-1; tentatively, D is TRBD1 (6 bases). The ends were cut back, 2 bases at V and 4 bases at J, with 14 bases in the middle. The CDR3 totals 14 residues. Germline CDR1 SQVTM, CDR2 ANQGSEA. For the CDR3, the DNA is TGCAGCGTTGAACCCACAGGGAAGGGCACTGAAGCTTTCTTT. Protein product: CSVEPTGKGTEAFF.

The chain links TRBV7-9 to TRBJ1-2; 9 bases fit TRBD1. Germline values: CDR1 SEHNR, CDR2 FQNEAQ (reference sequence). The CDR3 has 15 amino acids. Trimming removed 4 bases from V and 6 bases from J; junction bases left unmatched: 9. CDR3 nucleotides: TGTGCCAGCAGCTCCCTAAACACAGGGGGCGATGGCTACACCTTC. It codes for CASSSLNTGGDGYTF.

The chain combines TRBV13 with TRBJ2-7; 10 bases agree with TRBD2. Looked up from germline, CDR1 is PRHDT and CDR2 is FYEKMQ (reference sequence). The CDR3 has 19 residues. J was trimmed by 1 base and V by 0 bases; bases with no gene match: 12. The CDR3 loop is CASSLGWQRGGGISYEQYF. The CDR3, as DNA: TGTGCCAGCAGCTTAGGTTGGCAGCGGGGGGGCGGAATTTCCTACGAGCAGTACTTC.

The chain is built from TRBV29-1 and TRBJ1-3, with TRBD1 matching 7 bases. CDR1 is SQVTM and CDR2 is ANQGSEA in the germline V gene. Trimming removed 6 bases from V and 4 bases from J; junction bases left unmatched: 0. The CDR3 length is 11 residues. The CDR3 here is CSVDRGNTIYF. The CDR3 DNA follows: TGCAGCGTGGACAGGGGAAACACCATATATTTT.

The chain is built from TRBV5-8 and TRBJ2-5, with 15 bases identical to TRBD2. The CDR3 extends over 16 amino acids. The trim removed 4 bases at V and 4 bases at J, leaving 5 bases unmatched. The germline V gene has CDR1 SGHTS and CDR2 YDEGEE. In nucleotides, the CDR3 is TGTGCCAGCAGCCATGGACTAGCGGGGGGGCGAGAGACCCAGTACTTC. Protein sequence: CASSHGLAGGRETQYF.